This section outlines one T cell receptor beta chain sequence together with its context. The sample is drawn from a study of OX40 agonist ivuxolimab in advanced cancers. Overall study context: Two patients with cutaneous melanoma and one with hepatocellular carcinoma, three in total, showed partial responses.

The protocol was immunoSEQ multiplex PCR, while the TCRdb copy is restricted to in-frame clones and leaves out a portion. Of 60,000 to 75,000 clones detected, 80% to 90% appear once; the ten largest clones hold around 0.96%. The CDR3 is 15 amino acids. The V and J ends lost 5 bases and 5 bases respectively, with 16 bases between them. Germline-derived CDR1 and CDR2 are SEHNR and FQNEAQ (reference sequence). This material consisted of CD4+ or CD8+ T cells sorted from blood, taken in a trial of the OX40 agonist ivuxolimab. V is TRBV7-9 and J is TRBJ2-1; possibly TRBD1 or TRBD2 for D (6 bases each). The clonotype was recovered from an adult with an advanced solid tumor such as melanoma, head and neck, liver or kidney cancer. CDR3 nucleotide sequence: TGTGCCAGCAGCCAGGACGGGGGCTTCCACAATGAGCAGTTCTTC. Its protein product is CASSQDGGFHNEQFF.